This T cell receptor (beta chain) was found in a study of naive and memory T cell subsets. A UMI-containing oligonucleotide was joined by 3' ligation to the TCR cDNA template. Unsorted total RNA, about 1 to 1000 ng, was DNase treated before reverse transcription. The SP2 primer and nested alpha and beta constant region primers amplified ligated cDNA in four rounds. TCRdb processed the 5' RACE reads anew with MiXCR; each CDR3 protein has one entry. The sample holds more than 45,000 distinct CDR3 sequences, 4.7% seen once. This clonotype was detected many times. The ends were cut back, 9 bases at V and 4 bases at J, with 18 bases in the middle. This CDR3 spans 14 amino acids. CDR1 and CDR2 from the germline V gene are MNHEY and SVGAGI.

The J gene is TRBJ1-1, the V gene TRBV6-5, with D perhaps TRBD1 (6 bases). This TCR derives from a female donor in good health. CDR3 in amino acids: CASRPGGEATEAFF. The CDR3 region has the DNA TGTGCCAGTCGCCCGGGGGGCGAGGCCACTGAAGCTTTCTTT.